The clone carrying this T cell receptor beta chain was found a few times. This PCR relied on a set of 60 Vbeta primers and 13 Jbeta primers. Profiled with immunoSEQ multiplex PCR; TCRdb holds only in-frame clones, not every one. The sample includes about 160,000 clones, 81% of them seen just once. The ends lost 4 bases at V and 1 base at J; junction bases unmatched: 6. Looked up from germline, CDR1 is MNHEY and CDR2 is SMNVEV (reference sequence). The CDR3 length is 18 residues. This entry is derived from a study of cytomegalovirus exposure and HLA in healthy donors. This sequence was found in a woman under 30 in good health and CMV-seronegative. This chain joins TRBV27 and TRBJ2-3; 15 bases are a match to TRBD2. Sequenced input: PBMCs. For the CDR3, the DNA is TGTGCCAGCAGTTCAAGGACTAGCGGGAGGGCCGGCACAGATACGCAGTATTTT. This codes for CASSSRTSGRAGTDTQYF.